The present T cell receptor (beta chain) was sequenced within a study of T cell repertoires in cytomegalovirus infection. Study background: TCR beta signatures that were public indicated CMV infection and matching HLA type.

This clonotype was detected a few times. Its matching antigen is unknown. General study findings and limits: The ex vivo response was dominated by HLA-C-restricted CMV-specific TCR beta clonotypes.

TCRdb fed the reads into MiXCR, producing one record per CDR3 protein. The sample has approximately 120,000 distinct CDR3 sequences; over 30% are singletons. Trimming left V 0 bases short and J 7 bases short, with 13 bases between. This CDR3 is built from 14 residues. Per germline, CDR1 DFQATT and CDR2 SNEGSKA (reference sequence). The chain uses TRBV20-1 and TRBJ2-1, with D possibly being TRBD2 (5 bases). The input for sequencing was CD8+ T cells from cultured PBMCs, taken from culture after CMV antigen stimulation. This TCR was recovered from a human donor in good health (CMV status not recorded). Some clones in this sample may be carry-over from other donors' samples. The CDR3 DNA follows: TGCAGTGCTAGAGAATCAGCCCGGGGTAATGAGCAGTTCTTC. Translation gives CSARESARGNEQFF.